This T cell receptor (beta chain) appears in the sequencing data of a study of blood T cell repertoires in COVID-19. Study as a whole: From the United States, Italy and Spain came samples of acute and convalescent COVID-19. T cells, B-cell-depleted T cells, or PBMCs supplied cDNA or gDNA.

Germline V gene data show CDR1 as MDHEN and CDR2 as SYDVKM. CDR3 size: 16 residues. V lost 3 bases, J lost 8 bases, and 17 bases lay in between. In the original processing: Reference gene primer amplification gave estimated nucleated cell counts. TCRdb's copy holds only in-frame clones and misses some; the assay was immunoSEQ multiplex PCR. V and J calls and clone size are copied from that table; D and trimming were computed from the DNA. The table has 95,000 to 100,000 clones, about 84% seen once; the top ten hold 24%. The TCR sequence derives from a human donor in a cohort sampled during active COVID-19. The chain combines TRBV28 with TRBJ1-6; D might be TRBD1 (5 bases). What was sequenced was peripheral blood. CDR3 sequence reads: CASSLSGRGRHSPLHF. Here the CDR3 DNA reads TGTGCCAGCAGTTTGAGTGGTAGGGGTCGACATTCACCCCTCCACTTT.